The clone carrying this T cell receptor (beta chain) was detected only once. The data belong to a study of blood T cell repertoires in COVID-19. V gave up 4 bases and J gave up 7 bases; unmatched junction bases: 4. Germline V CDR1 and CDR2: SGHTA, FQGNSA. The CDR3 is 13 residues long. Authors' data handling: Counts of nucleated cells, estimated from reference gene primer amplification, were obtained. Sequencing was performed with immunoSEQ multiplex PCR; in TCRdb, only in-frame clones are kept and a portion is missing. That table supplies the V and J calls and clone size; D and trimming were determined from the DNA. In the table there are around 140,000 clones, roughly 89% of which are singletons.

This receptor was taken from a man in his 60s with COVID-19, enrolled during active disease. This chain uses TRBV7-2 with TRBJ1-5, with 7 positions matching TRBD1. Sample: peripheral blood. For the CDR3, the DNA is TGTGCCAGCAGCTACAGGGGTGACCAGCCCCAGCATTTT. Protein sequence: CASSYRGDQPQHF.